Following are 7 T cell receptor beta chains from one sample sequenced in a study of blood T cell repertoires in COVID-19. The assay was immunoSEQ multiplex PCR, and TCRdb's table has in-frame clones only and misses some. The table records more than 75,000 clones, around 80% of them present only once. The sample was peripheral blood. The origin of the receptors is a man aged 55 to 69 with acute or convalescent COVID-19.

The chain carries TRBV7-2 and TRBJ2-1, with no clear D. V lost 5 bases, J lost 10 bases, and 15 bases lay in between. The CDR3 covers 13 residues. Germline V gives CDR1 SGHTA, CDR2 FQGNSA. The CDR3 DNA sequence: TGTGCCAGCAGCCCGGAGCTGGTTGGAGAGCAGTTCTTC. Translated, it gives CASSPELVGEQFF. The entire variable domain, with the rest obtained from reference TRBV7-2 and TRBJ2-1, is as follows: GAGVSQSPSNKVTEKGKDVELRCDPISGHTALYWYRQSLGQGLEFLIYFQGNSAPDKSGLPSDRFSAERTGGSVSTLTIQRTQQEDSAVYLCASSPELVGEQFFGPGTRLTVL.

The CDR3 nucleotides read TGTGCCAGTGGGAGGGCTACTGGCACAGATACGCAGTATTTT. It encodes CASGRATGTDTQYF. This chain links TRBV19 with TRBJ2-3; TRBD2 matches at 7 bases. V was clipped by 8 bases and J by 1 base; unmatched bases: 6. Germline values: CDR1 LNHDA, CDR2 SQIVND (reference sequence). This CDR3 spans 14 amino acids.

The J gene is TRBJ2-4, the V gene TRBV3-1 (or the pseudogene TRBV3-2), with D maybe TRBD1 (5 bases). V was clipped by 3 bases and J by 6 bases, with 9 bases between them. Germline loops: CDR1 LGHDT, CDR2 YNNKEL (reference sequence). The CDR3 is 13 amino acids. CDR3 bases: TGTGCCAGCAGCCAGGACACGGGAAACATTCAGTACTTC. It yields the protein CASSQDTGNIQYF.

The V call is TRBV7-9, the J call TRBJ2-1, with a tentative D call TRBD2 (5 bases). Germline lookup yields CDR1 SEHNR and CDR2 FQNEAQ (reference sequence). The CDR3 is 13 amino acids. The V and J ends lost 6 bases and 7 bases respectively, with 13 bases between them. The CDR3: CASRNEGLNEQFF. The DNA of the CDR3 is TGTGCCAGCAGAAACGAGGGTCTTAATGAGCAGTTCTTC.

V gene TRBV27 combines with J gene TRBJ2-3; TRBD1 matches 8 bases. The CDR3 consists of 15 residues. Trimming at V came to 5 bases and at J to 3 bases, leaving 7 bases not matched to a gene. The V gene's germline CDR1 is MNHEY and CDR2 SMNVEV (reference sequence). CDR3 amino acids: CASSPWTGRTDTQYF. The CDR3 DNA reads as TGTGCCAGCAGTCCTTGGACAGGGCGGACAGATACGCAGTATTTT.

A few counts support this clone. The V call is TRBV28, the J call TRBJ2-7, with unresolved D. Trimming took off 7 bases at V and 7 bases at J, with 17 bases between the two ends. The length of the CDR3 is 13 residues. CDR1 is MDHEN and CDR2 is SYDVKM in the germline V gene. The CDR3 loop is CASTPARSPEQYF. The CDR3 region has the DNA TGTGCCAGCACTCCTGCCCGCAGTCCTGAGCAGTACTTC.

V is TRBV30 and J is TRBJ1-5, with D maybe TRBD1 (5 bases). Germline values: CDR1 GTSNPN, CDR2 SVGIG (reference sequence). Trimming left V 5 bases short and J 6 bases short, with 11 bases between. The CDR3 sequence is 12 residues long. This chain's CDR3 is CAWQGGSQPQHF. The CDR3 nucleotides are TGTGCCTGGCAGGGAGGAAGTCAGCCCCAGCATTTT.